The clone carrying this T cell receptor beta chain appeared a few times. Its cognate antigen is unknown. Time point noted: patch test 2, 6 weeks after DPC sensitization. Treatment indicated: therapeutic diphenylcyclopropenone sensitization with weekly scalp DPC. These data originate in a study of human T cells and chemical hapten exposure. TCRdb fed the RACE reads into MiXCR, producing one record per CDR3 protein. Here the sample spans some 82,000 distinct CDR3 sequences, about 6.3% being singletons. Study findings and constraints: Expanded TCRs clustered into significantly more large CDR3 similarity groups than controls, the analysis revealed.

This material consisted of whole blood, taken in connection with sensitization to the hapten diphenylcyclopropenone (DPC). The sequence was collected from a woman in her 30s with alopecia areata. Some clones in this sample may be carry-over from other donors' samples.

This chain's CDR3 is CASSSTTGGQPQHF. CDR3 bases: TGTGCCAGCAGCTCCACGACAGGGGGGCAGCCCCAGCATTTT. The gene calls are TRBV7-9 and TRBJ1-5; 9 bases are shared with TRBD1. Per the germline V gene, CDR1 is SEHNR and CDR2 is FQNEAQ (reference sequence). The V and J ends lost 4 bases and 7 bases, in that order; junction bases with no gene match: 5. CDR3 size: 14 residues.